This T cell receptor beta chain emerged from a study of blood T cell repertoires in COVID-19. Study-wide context: Samples representing acute and convalescent COVID-19 were sourced from the United States, Italy and Spain.

Assay: immunoSEQ multiplex PCR; the TCRdb copy retains only in-frame clones and omits some. The repertoire holds about 160,000 clones, with roughly 80% as singletons. V dropped 6 bases and J dropped 7; count of bases not matched to a gene: 8. CDR1 is SGHTA and CDR2 is FQGNSA in the germline V gene. This CDR3 has 15 residues. The sequenced sample consisted of peripheral blood. This TCR came from a man between 65 and 85 years old with acute or convalescent COVID-19. The V and J genes are TRBV7-2 and TRBJ2-7; TRBD2 aligns across 14 bases. The CDR3 loop is CASSYGLAGGYEQYF. CDR3 DNA: TGTGCCAGCAGTTACGGACTAGCGGGAGGATATGAGCAGTACTTC. The full variable domain, completed using reference TRBV7-2 and TRBJ2-7, is GAGVSQSPSNKVTEKGKDVELRCDPISGHTALYWYRQSLGQGLEFLIYFQGNSAPDKSGLPSDRFSAERTGGSVSTLTIQRTQQEDSAVYLCASSYGLAGGYEQYFGPGTRLTVT.